This record looks at one TCR beta chain sequence and its context. Its cognate antigen has yet to be identified. No much larger clone is present one base from it, and per-base qualities are unavailable. Germline trimming amounts to 6 bases on V and 0 bases on J, with 6 as the count of junction bases outside the gene matches. Reading the germline V gene gives CDR1 MDHEN and CDR2 SYDVKM. The CDR3 sequence holds 16 residues, the cysteine and phenylalanine included. Of all the DNA, just the CDR3 is kept, 48 bases in frame from base 1. Sorted unstimulated T cells, along with proliferating T cells recovered from mixed lymphocyte reactions, underwent TCRbeta CDR3 sequencing. Fresh whole blood from fewer than 12 HLA-typed healthy donors was used to isolate PBMCs. To map where alloreactive clones came from, CD4+ non-regulatory T cells in the unstimulated state were FACS-sorted. The receptor library was made with the immunoSEQ multiplex PCR assay. The deep sequencing platform assayed roughly 10^5 TCR templates per sample. Genomic DNA extracted from sorted T cells was used for TCRbeta CDR3 sequencing. In the paper's pipeline: The R programming language was used for clonal analysis of the TCRbeta CDR3 data. Alloreactive CD4+ and CD8+ clones were identified by comparing unstimulated samples to CFSE-low samples taken after the reaction. Alloreactive CD4+ clones were assigned to regulatory or non-regulatory origin by matching sequences to sorted unstimulated Treg and non-Treg repertoires. In TCRdb, the immuneACCESS table is reduced to in-frame sequences with V and J assigned. These tables do not hold every clone; where another copy was compared, an unresolved V gene accounts for under half, and the others remain unexplained. V and J calls and clone size are as listed in that table; D and trimming were resolved from the DNA. The sample table lists about 120,000 clones, around 94% of them with a count of one. Of the sample, roughly 1.8% is held by the ten largest clones.

The data were taken from a study of siplizumab effects on memory and regulatory T cells (dated by TCRdb to the late 2010s). As for the study more broadly: The effect of the anti-CD2 antibody siplizumab on alloreactive T-cell subsets was examined in allogeneic mixed lymphocyte reactions constructed from human PBMCs.

Summary of the overall study and its limitations: Because sequences below about 10^-5 frequency were poorly captured, only a minor fraction of alloreactive clones could be mapped to unstimulated subsets. Siplizumab significantly reduced the cumulative frequency of alloreactive sequences traceable to unstimulated CD4+ memory T cells. Greater diversity appeared to be present in unstimulated naive T cells than in memory T cells, and a substantial contribution to the alloresponse seemed to be made by naive cells. A naive or memory phenotype could not be assigned to roughly 80-97% of proliferating CD4+ or CD8+ clones. In reactions with siplizumab, an average of approximately 69% of mappable alloreactive CD4+ clones were Treg-derived, compared with 25% to 30% in control reactions. Whether proliferating Tregs from siplizumab cultures actually had suppressive function was not functionally confirmed.

This clonotype was obtained from a human donor in good health. The V gene is TRBV28 and the J gene is TRBJ2-1; 9 bases in the junction line up with TRBD2. Sequencing input: non-Treg CD4+ T cells sorted from blood. Interpreted using the paper, the cell subset or site label stands for: FACS-sorted unstimulated CD4+ non-regulatory T cells. CDR3 sequence: CASSRTSVGSYNEQFF. The sequenced DNA is TGTGCCAGCAGCCGGACTAGCGTTGGCTCCTACAATGAGCAGTTCTTC.